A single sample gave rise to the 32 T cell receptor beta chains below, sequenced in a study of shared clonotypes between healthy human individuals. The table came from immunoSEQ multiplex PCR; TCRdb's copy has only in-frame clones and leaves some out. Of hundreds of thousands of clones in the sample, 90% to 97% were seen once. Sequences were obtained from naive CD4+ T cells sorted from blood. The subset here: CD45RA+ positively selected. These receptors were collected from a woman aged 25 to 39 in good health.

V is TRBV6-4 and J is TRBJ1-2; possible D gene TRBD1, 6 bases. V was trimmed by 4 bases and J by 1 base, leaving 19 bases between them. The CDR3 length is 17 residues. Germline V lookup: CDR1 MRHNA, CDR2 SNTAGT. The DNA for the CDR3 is TGTGCCAGCAGTGGACCGGGGGGCAAACGGGTTAACTATGGCTACACCTTC. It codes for CASSGPGGKRVNYGYTF.

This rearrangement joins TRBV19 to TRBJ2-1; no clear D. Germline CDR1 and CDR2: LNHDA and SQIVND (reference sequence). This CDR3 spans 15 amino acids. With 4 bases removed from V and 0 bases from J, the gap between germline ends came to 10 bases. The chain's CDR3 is CASSTDQPSYNEQFF. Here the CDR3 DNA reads TGTGCCAGTAGTACGGACCAACCCTCCTACAATGAGCAGTTCTTC. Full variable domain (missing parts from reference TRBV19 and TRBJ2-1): DGGITQSPKYLFRKEGQNVTLSCEQNLNHDAMYWYRQDPGQGLRLIYYSQIVNDFQKGDIAEGYSVSREKKESFPLTVTSAQKNPTAFYLCASSTDQPSYNEQFFGPGTRLTVL.

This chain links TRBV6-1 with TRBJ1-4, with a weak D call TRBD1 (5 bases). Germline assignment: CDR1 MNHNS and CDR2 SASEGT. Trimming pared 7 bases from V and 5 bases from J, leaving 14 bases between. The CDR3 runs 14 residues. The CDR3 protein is CASMNGAVNEKLFF. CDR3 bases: TGTGCCAGCATGAACGGGGCTGTGAATGAAAAACTGTTTTTT.

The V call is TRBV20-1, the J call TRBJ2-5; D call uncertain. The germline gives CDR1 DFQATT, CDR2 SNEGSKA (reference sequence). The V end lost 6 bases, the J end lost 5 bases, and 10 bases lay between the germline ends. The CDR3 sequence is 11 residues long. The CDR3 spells CSASPAETQYF. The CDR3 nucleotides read TGCAGTGCCTCCCCGGCGGAGACCCAGTACTTC.

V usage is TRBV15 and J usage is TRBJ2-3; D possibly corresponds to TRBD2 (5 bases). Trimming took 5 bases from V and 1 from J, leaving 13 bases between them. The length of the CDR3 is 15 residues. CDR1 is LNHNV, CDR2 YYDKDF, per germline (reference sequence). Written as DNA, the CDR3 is TGTGCCACCAGCCGGATAGGGCGGGGCACAGATACGCAGTATTTT. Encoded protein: CATSRIGRGTDTQYF.

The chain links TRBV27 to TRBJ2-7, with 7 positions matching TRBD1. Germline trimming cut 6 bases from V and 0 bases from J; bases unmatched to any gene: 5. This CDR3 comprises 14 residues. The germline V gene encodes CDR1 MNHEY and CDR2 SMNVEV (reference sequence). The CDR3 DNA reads TGTGCCAGCAGGGGACAGCCGAGCTCCTACGAGCAGTACTTC. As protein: CASRGQPSSYEQYF.

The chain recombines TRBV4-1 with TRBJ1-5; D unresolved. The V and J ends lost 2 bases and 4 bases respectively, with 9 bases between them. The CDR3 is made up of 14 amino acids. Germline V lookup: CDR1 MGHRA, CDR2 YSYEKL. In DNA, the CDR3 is TGCGCCAGCAGCCAATTAAGTTTAAATCAGCCCCAGCATTTT. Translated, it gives CASSQLSLNQPQHF.

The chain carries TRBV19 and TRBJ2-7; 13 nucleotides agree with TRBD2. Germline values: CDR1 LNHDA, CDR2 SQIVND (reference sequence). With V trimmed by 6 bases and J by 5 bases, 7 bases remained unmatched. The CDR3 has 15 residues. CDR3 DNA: TGTGCCAGTAGACTAGCGGGAGGGCCTCAGAACGAGCAGTACTTC. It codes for CASRLAGGPQNEQYF. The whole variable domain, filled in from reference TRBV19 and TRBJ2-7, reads DGGITQSPKYLFRKEGQNVTLSCEQNLNHDAMYWYRQDPGQGLRLIYYSQIVNDFQKGDIAEGYSVSREKKESFPLTVTSAQKNPTAFYLCASRLAGGPQNEQYFGPGTRLTVT.

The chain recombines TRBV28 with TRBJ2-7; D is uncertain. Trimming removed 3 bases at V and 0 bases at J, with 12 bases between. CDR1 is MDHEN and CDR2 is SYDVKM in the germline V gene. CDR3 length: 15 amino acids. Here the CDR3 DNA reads TGTGCCAGCAGTTTGTCTTGGCTAAGCTCCTACGAGCAGTACTTC. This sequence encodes CASSLSWLSSYEQYF.

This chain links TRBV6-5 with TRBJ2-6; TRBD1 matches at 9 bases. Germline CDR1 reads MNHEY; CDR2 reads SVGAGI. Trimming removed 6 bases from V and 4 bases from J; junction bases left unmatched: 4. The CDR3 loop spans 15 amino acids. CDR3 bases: TGTGCCAGCAGCGACAGGGGGTCCGGGGCCAACGTCCTGACTTTC. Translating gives CASSDRGSGANVLTF.

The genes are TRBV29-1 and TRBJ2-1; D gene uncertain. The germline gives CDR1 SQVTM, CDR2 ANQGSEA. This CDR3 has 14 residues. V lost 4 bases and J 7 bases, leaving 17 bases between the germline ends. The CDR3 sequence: CSVGVLVGKNEQFF. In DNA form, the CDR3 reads TGCAGCGTTGGCGTTCTAGTCGGTAAAAATGAGCAGTTCTTC.

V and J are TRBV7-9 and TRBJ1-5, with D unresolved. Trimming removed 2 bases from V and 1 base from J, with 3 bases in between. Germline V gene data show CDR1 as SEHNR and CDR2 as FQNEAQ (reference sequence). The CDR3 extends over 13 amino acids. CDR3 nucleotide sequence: TGTGCCAGCAGCTTACAAAGCAATCAGCCCCAGCATTTT. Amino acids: CASSLQSNQPQHF.

CDR3 region: CASSSLRDTDNEQFF. The CDR3 DNA follows: TGTGCCAGCAGTTCACTCCGGGACACTGACAATGAGCAGTTCTTC. The chain joins TRBV28 to TRBJ2-1; D perhaps matches TRBD1 (6 bases). CDR3 length: 15 amino acids. Germline V CDR1 and CDR2: MDHEN, SYDVKM. The V end was cut by 4 bases, the J end by 5 bases, with 15 bases between.

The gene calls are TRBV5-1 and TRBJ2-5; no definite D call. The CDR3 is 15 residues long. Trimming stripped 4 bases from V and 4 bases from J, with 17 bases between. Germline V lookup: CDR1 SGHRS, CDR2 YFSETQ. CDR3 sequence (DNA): TGCGCCAGCAGCGATTTAACCCTGGGTGGAGAGACCCAGTACTTC. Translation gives CASSDLTLGGETQYF.

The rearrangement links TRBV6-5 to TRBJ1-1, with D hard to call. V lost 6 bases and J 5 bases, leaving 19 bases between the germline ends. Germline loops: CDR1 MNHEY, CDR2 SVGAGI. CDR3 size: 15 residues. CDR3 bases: TGTGCCAGCAGCCCCGGGTCCCTCGGGAGGACTGAAGCTTTCTTT. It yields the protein CASSPGSLGRTEAFF.

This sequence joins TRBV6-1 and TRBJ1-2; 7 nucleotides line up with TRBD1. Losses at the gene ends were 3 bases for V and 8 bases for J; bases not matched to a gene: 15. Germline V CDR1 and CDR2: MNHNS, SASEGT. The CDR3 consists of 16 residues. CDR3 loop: CASSDLIRGWEEGYTF. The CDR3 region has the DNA TGTGCCAGCAGTGACCTAATCAGGGGGTGGGAGGAAGGCTACACCTTC.

In DNA, the CDR3 is TGTGCCAGTAGTACGGGACAGCCGGGAAACACCATATATTTT. It translates to CASSTGQPGNTIYF. The chain recombines TRBV19 with TRBJ1-3, with TRBD1 identical over 7 bases. The CDR3 is 14 amino acids. V trimming: 4 bases; J trimming: 4 bases; junction bases outside the gene matches: 4. Looked up from germline, CDR1 is LNHDA and CDR2 is SQIVND (reference sequence). Full variable domain (rest looked up from reference TRBV19 and TRBJ1-3): DGGITQSPKYLFRKEGQNVTLSCEQNLNHDAMYWYRQDPGQGLRLIYYSQIVNDFQKGDIAEGYSVSREKKESFPLTVTSAQKNPTAFYLCASSTGQPGNTIYFGEGSWLTVV.

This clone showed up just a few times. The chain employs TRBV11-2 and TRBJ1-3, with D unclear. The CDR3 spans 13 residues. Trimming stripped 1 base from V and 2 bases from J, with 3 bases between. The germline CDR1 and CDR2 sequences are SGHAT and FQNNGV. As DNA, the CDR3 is TGTGCCAGCAGCTTAGCCACTGGAAACACCATATATTTT. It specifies CASSLATGNTIYF.

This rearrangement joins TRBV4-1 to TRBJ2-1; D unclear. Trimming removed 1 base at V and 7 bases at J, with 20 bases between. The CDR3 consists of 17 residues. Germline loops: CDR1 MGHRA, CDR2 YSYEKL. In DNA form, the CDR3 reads TGCGCCAGCAGCCAAGCCCCAGGCGGAATGAGTCAGAATGAGCAGTTCTTC. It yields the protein CASSQAPGGMSQNEQFF.

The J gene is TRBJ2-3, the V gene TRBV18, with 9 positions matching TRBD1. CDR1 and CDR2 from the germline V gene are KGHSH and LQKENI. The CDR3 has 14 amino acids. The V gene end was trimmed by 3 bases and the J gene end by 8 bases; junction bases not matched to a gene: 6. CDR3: CASSPGQGKGTQYF. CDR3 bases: TGTGCCAGCTCACCCGGACAGGGGAAGGGTACGCAGTATTTT.

The CDR3 spells CAISEGRVIYTF. The CDR3 DNA follows: TGTGCCATCAGTGAGGGACGGGTGATCTACACCTTC. The J gene is TRBJ1-2, the V gene TRBV10-3; no clear D gene. This CDR3 has 12 amino acids. V was shortened by 2 bases and J by 10 bases, with 11 bases between the two germline ends. The V gene's germline CDR1 is ENHRY and CDR2 SYGVKD.

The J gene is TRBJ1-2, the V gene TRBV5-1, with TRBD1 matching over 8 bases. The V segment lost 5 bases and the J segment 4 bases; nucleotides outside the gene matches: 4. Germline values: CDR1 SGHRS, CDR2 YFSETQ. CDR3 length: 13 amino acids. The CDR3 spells CASSPDRVYGYTF. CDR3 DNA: TGCGCCAGCAGTCCGGACAGGGTCTATGGCTACACCTTC.

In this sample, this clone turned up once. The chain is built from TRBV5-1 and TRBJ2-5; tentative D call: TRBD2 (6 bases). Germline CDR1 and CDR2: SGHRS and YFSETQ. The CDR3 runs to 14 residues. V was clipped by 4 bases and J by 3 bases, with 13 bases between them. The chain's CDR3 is CASSLRDSKETQYF. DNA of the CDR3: TGCGCCAGCAGCCTCCGGGACTCGAAAGAGACCCAGTACTTC.

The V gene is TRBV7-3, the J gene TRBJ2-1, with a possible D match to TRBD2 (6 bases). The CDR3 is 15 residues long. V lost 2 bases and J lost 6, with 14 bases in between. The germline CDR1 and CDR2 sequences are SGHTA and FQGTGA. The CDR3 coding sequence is TGTGCCAGCAGCTTATCGGCCGGGAGCAGCAATGAGCAGTTCTTC. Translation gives CASSLSAGSSNEQFF.

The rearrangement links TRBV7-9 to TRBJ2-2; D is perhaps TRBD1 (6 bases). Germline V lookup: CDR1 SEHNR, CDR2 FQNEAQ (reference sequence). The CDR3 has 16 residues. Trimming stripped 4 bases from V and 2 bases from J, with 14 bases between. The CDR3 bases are TGTGCCAGCAGCTCGGCCCAGGGGAAAAACACCGGGGAGCTGTTTTTT. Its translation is CASSSAQGKNTGELFF.

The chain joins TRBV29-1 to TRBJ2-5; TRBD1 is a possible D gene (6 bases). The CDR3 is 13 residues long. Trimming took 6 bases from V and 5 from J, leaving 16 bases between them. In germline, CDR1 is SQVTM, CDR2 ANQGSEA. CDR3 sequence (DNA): TGCAGCGTGGATACCGGGACACGGGAGACCCAGTACTTC. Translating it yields CSVDTGTRETQYF.

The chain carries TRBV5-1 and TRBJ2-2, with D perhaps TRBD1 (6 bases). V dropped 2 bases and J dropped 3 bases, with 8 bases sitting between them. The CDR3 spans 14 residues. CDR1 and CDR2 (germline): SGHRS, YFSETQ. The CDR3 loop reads CASSLGGHTGELFF. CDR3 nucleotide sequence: TGCGCCAGCAGCTTAGGGGGACACACCGGGGAGCTGTTTTTT. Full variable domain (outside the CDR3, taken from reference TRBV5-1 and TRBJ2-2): KAGVTQTPRYLIKTRGQQVTLSCSPISGHRSVSWYQQTPGQGLQFLFEYFSETQRNKGNFPGRFSGRQFSNSRSEMNVSTLELGDSALYLCASSLGGHTGELFFGEGSRLTVL.

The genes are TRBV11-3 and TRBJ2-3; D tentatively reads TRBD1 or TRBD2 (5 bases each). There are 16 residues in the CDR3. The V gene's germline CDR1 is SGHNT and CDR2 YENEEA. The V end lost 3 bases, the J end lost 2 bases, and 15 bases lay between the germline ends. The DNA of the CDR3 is TGTGCCAGCAGCTTTTCCCTTGGGGGTTACACAGATACGCAGTATTTT. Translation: CASSFSLGGYTDTQYF.

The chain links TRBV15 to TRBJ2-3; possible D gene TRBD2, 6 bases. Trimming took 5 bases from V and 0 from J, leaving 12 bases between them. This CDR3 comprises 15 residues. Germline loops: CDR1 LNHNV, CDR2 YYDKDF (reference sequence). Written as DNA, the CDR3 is TGTGCCACCAGCTTGGAGGGCCATAGCACAGATACGCAGTATTTT. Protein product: CATSLEGHSTDTQYF.

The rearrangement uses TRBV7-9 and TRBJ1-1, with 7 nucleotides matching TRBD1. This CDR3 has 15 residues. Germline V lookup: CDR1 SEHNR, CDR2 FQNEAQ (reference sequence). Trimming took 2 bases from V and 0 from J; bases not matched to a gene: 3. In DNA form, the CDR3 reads TGTGCCAGCAGCTTACAGACAGGGATGAACACTGAAGCTTTCTTT. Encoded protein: CASSLQTGMNTEAFF.

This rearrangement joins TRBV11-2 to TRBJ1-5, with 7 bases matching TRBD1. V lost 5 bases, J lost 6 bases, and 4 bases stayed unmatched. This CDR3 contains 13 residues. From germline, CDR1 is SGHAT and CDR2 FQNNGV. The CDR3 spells CASSITGVQPQHF. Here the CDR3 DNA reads TGTGCCAGCAGCATAACAGGGGTTCAGCCCCAGCATTTT.

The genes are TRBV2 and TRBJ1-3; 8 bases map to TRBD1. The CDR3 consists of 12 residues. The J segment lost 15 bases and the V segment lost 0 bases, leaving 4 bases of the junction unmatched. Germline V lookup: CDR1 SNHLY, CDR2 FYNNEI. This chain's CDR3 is CASSEALGTGYF. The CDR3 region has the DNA TGTGCCAGCAGTGAAGCTTTGGGGACAGGATATTTT. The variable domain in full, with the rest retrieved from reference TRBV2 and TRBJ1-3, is EPEVTQTPSHQVTQMGQEVILRCVPISNHLYFYWYRQILGQKVEFLVSFYNNEISEKSEIFDDQFSVERPDGSNFTLKIRSTKLEDSAMYFCASSEALGTGYFGEGSWLTVV.